Shown below are 10 T cell receptor beta chains from a single sample sequenced in a study of long-term antiretroviral therapy in people with HIV (dated by TCRdb to 2022 to 2024). Sequencing of the TRB variable region was done with the immunoSEQ hsTCRB v3.0 assay at survey level resolution. Imported from immuneACCESS, the table was reduced by TCRdb to in-frame sequences with V and J called. These copies leave out some clones; in studies compared against another copy, an unresolved V gene accounts for under half, and the cause of the remainder is not known. In all, the sample holds 27,000 or so clones, and 82% of those were seen once. About 11% of the sample is taken by the ten largest. This specimen was unsorted PBMCs, taken 0.8 years before starting antiretroviral therapy. These receptors were collected from a man younger than 35 with HIV.

The rearrangement links TRBV6-5 to TRBJ1-2; TRBD1 matches 10 bases. From germline, CDR1 is MNHEY and CDR2 SVGAGI. The CDR3 is 15 amino acids. V was pared by 10 bases and J by 3 bases, with 11 bases of the junction left unmatched. CDR3 coding DNA: TGTGCCACCCGGGGACAGGGGAGGGGGGACTATGGCTACACCTTC. Translation gives CATRGQGRGDYGYTF.

The chain employs TRBV19 and TRBJ2-7; D is perhaps TRBD1 (6 bases). Germline V gene data show CDR1 as LNHDA and CDR2 as SQIVND (reference sequence). V was cut by 3 bases and J by 1 base, with 7 bases left in between. This CDR3 has 13 residues. CDR3 sequence (DNA): TGTGCCAGTAGTATGGGGGCGTCCTACGAGCAGTACTTC. Translating it yields CASSMGASYEQYF.

This chain joins TRBV19 and TRBJ2-1; D might be TRBD2 (6 bases). From germline, CDR1 is LNHDA and CDR2 SQIVND (reference sequence). The CDR3 consists of 15 residues. V was pared by 0 bases and J by 7 bases, with 13 bases between. The CDR3: CASSIDLGGWNEQFF. The CDR3 DNA follows: TGTGCCAGTAGTATAGATCTTGGAGGGTGGAATGAGCAGTTCTTC.

The rearrangement joins TRBV7-2 to TRBJ1-2; no clear D gene. The CDR3 spans 14 residues. The germline V gene has CDR1 SGHTA and CDR2 FQGNSA. V shed 3 bases and J shed 2 bases, with 10 bases lying between them. The CDR3 coding sequence is TGTGCCAGCAGCTTCAGGTCCGCGAACTATGGCTACACCTTC. This translates into CASSFRSANYGYTF.

This chain uses TRBV27 with TRBJ2-7; D gene ambiguous. The length of the CDR3 is 13 residues. In germline, CDR1 is MNHEY, CDR2 SMNVEV (reference sequence). The V gene lost 5 bases and the J gene lost 2 bases, with 10 bases spanning the gap. The CDR3 loop reads CASSRRTTYEQYF. The CDR3 region has the DNA TGTGCCAGCAGTCGCAGGACGACCTACGAGCAGTACTTC.

CDR3: CASRAFASGEKLFF. CDR3 bases: TGTGCCAGCAGGGCTTTCGCCTCGGGAGAAAAACTGTTTTTT. The gene calls are TRBV6-6 and TRBJ1-4; no firm D call. The CDR3 has 14 residues. Trimming took 6 bases from V and 8 from J, leaving 16 bases between them. Germline V gives CDR1 MNHNY, CDR2 SVGAGI (reference sequence).

This clone has just one count. The genes are TRBV27 and TRBJ2-7, with 11 nucleotides matching TRBD1. CDR1 MNHEY and CDR2 SMNVEV come from the germline V gene (reference sequence). The ends lost 6 bases at V and 3 bases at J; junction bases unmatched: 4. This CDR3 has 14 amino acids. The CDR3 region has the DNA TGTGCCAGCAGCTGGACAGGGGGCGGCTACGAGCAGTACTTC. It codes for CASSWTGGGYEQYF.

CDR3 loop: CASSAGAQDGVQFF. CDR3 bases: TGTGCCAGCAGCGCCGGGGCCCAGGATGGGGTGCAGTTCTTC. This chain uses TRBV9 with TRBJ2-1; D tentatively reads TRBD1 or TRBD2 (5 bases each). The V gene lost 3 bases and the J gene lost 12 bases, with 19 bases spanning the gap. Germline CDR1 reads SGDLS; CDR2 reads YYNGEE. The CDR3 length is 14 residues.

V is TRBV30 and J is TRBJ2-5; possible D gene TRBD2, 6 bases. Deletions cut 1 base from V and 4 bases from J, with 7 bases between. The CDR3 is made up of 12 amino acids. Germline V gene sequence: CDR1 GTSNPN, CDR2 SVGIG (reference sequence). DNA for the CDR3: TGTGCCTGGAGTGGGGGAGGAGAGACCCAGTACTTC. Translating it yields CAWSGGGETQYF. The full variable domain, its missing parts supplied by reference TRBV30 and TRBJ2-5, is SQTIHQWPATLVQPVGSPLSLECTVEGTSNPNLYWYRQAAGRGLQLLFYSVGIGQISSEVPQNLSASRPQDRQFILSSKKLLLSDSGFYLCAWSGGGETQYFGPGTRLLVL.

The gene calls are TRBV10-3 and TRBJ1-1, with a possible D match to TRBD1 (5 bases). CDR1 is ENHRY, CDR2 SYGVKD, per germline. The CDR3 extends over 12 amino acids. The ends were cut back, 3 bases at V and 8 bases at J, with 10 bases in the middle. For the CDR3, the DNA is TGTGCCATCAGTGACTTCAGGGAGGAAGCTTTCTTT. This encodes CAISDFREEAFF.